What follows are 21 T cell receptor beta chains derived from one specimen sequenced in a study of cytomegalovirus exposure and HLA in healthy donors. The PCR was carried out with 60 Vbeta primers and 13 Jbeta primers. The method was immunoSEQ multiplex PCR; TCRdb's version includes in-frame clones alone and lacks a portion of them. The sample includes 150,000 to 200,000 clones, around 80% of them seen just once. The sequenced sample consisted of PBMCs. Receptors were obtained from a female donor in good health and CMV-seronegative.

About this clone: Other nucleotide sequences in the sample specify the same CDR3. The chain employs TRBV7-2 and TRBJ1-2, with TRBD1 identical over 8 bases. The CDR3 contains 13 residues. Germline CDR1 and CDR2: SGHTA and FQGNSA. Trimming took 5 bases from V and 6 from J; bases not matched to a gene: 5. This CDR3 is CASSLSGGNGYTF. The DNA for the CDR3 is TGTGCCAGCAGCCTTTCAGGGGGCAATGGCTACACCTTC.

This clone was counted a few times. The chain joins TRBV9 to TRBJ2-2; 11 positions match TRBD1. The CDR3 has 15 amino acids. Unmatched junction bases numbered 4, after V lost 3 bases and J lost 6 bases. The germline CDR1 and CDR2 sequences are SGDLS and YYNGEE. CDR3 coding DNA: TGTGCCAGCAGCGGGACAGGGGGCTCCTCCGGGGAGCTGTTTTTT. Encoded protein: CASSGTGGSSGELFF.

The CDR3 coding sequence is TGTGCCAGCAGCCCACCCCCGGGACAGAAAAAGACCCAGTACTTC. It specifies CASSPPPGQKKTQYF. The chain recombines TRBV5-5 with TRBJ2-5, with 7 bases lining up with TRBD1. The CDR3 spans 15 residues. The germline V gene encodes CDR1 SGHKS and CDR2 YYEKEE (reference sequence). Trimming took 4 bases from V and 6 from J; bases not matched to a gene: 12.

The sample holds one count of this clone. The chain recombines TRBV7-2 with TRBJ2-5; tentative D call: TRBD2 (5 bases). The J call may be wrong; the DNA end is better matched by TRBJ2-7. This CDR3 contains 12 residues. Germline loops: CDR1 SGHTA, CDR2 FQGNSA. The CDR3 nucleotides are TGTGCCTCGTCCCGGGGTCCCTACGAGCAGTACTTC. It codes for CASSRGPYEQYF.

This clone has only a few counts. This chain uses TRBV30 with TRBJ1-5; possible D gene TRBD1, 6 bases. Germline V gene lookup returns CDR1 GTSNPN and CDR2 SVGIG (reference sequence). Deletions cut 0 bases from V and 3 bases from J, with 6 bases between. This CDR3 comprises 13 residues. Written as DNA, the CDR3 is TGTGCCTGGAGTGTGGGGGCCAATCAGCCCCAGCATTTT. Its protein is CAWSVGANQPQHF.

The genes are TRBV4-2 and TRBJ2-1; 9 bases align to TRBD1. CDR1 is LGHNA and CDR2 is YNFKEQ in the germline V gene. After removal of 2 bases from V and 4 bases from J, the junction contained 6 bases not matched to a gene. The CDR3 is 16 residues long. The CDR3 DNA is TGTGCCAGCAGCCAAAAAGACAGGGGGGTTTACAATGAGCAGTTCTTC. Protein product: CASSQKDRGVYNEQFF.

The DNA of the CDR3 is TGCGCCAGCAGCTTGCAACAGGGTGGGGAGACCCAGTACTTC. Protein sequence: CASSLQQGGETQYF. The genes are TRBV5-1 and TRBJ2-5; weak D call: TRBD1 (6 bases). Germline V CDR1 and CDR2: SGHRS, YFSETQ. The CDR3 is 14 amino acids. V gave up 1 base and J gave up 5 bases, with 12 bases separating them.

This clone turned up a few times. V usage is TRBV15 and J usage is TRBJ2-1; TRBD2 matches 12 bases. Germline trimming cut 1 base from V and 7 bases from J; bases unmatched to any gene: 5. The CDR3 covers 16 residues. Germline V gives CDR1 LNHNV, CDR2 YYDKDF (reference sequence). The CDR3 DNA follows: TGTGCCACCAGCAGAGGGGGACTAGCGGGCTCAAATGAGCAGTTCTTC. Residues: CATSRGGLAGSNEQFF.

The V gene is TRBV7-9, the J gene TRBJ2-1, with 7 nucleotides matching TRBD2. In germline, CDR1 is SEHNR, CDR2 FQNEAQ (reference sequence). CDR3 length: 15 amino acids. Unmatched junction bases numbered 8, after V lost 5 bases and J lost 4 bases. The CDR3 sequence: CASSTLAALYNEQFF. In nucleotides, the CDR3 is TGTGCCAGCAGCACGCTAGCGGCCTTATACAATGAGCAGTTCTTC.

V gene TRBV4-1 combines with J gene TRBJ1-1; D perhaps matches TRBD1 (6 bases). CDR3 length equals 17 residues. V was clipped by 5 bases and J by 1 base, with 20 bases between them. Germline-derived CDR1 and CDR2 are MGHRA and YSYEKL. CDR3 region: CASSNYQGGAGNTEAFF. The CDR3 DNA reads TGCGCCAGCAGCAACTATCAAGGGGGGGCGGGGAACACTGAAGCTTTCTTT.

V and J are TRBV19 and TRBJ2-6; 9 nucleotides line up with TRBD1. J gave up 4 bases and V 8 bases, and 9 bases lay outside the gene matches. Per germline, CDR1 LNHDA and CDR2 SQIVND (reference sequence). The CDR3 is 16 amino acids. CDR3 DNA sequence: TGTGCCAGTGGGACAGGGTCCCTCCCCGGGGCCAACGTCCTGACTTTC. Amino acids: CASGTGSLPGANVLTF.

The chain has TRBV6-5 and TRBJ1-1, with D tentatively TRBD1 (6 bases). The CDR3 contains 14 residues. Germline CDR1 and CDR2: MNHEY and SVGAGI. Trimming pared 0 bases from V and 2 bases from J, leaving 7 bases between. This chain's CDR3 is CASSYSGANTEAFF. CDR3 bases: TGTGCCAGCAGTTACTCGGGGGCCAACACTGAAGCTTTCTTT.

A few counts support this clone. The chain uses TRBV6-6 and TRBJ1-2; possible D gene TRBD1, 5 bases. The ends were cut back, 4 bases at V and 9 bases at J, with 21 bases in the middle. CDR1 and CDR2 from the germline V gene are MNHNY and SVGAGI (reference sequence). The CDR3 has 15 amino acids. This CDR3 reads CASSSGLGGKSRYTF. The CDR3 DNA follows: TGTGCCAGCAGTTCCGGCCTCGGGGGGAAGTCTCGCTACACCTTC.

The CDR3 sequence: CASSLVTGSAYEQYF. The CDR3 DNA follows: TGTGCCAGCAGCTTAGTGACAGGATCGGCCTACGAGCAGTACTTC. V gene TRBV11-1 combines with J gene TRBJ2-7; D is possibly TRBD1 (6 bases). V shed 1 base and J shed 2 bases, with 12 bases lying between them. Germline V gene lookup returns CDR1 SGHAT and CDR2 FQDESV (reference sequence). The CDR3 runs to 15 residues.

The CDR3 nucleotides read TGTGCCAGCAGGAACCTAGCGGCGGACGGAGAGACCCAGTACTTC. Amino acid sequence: CASRNLAADGETQYF. This chain joins TRBV6-5 and TRBJ2-5; 7 positions agree with TRBD2. The CDR3 consists of 15 residues. With 6 bases clipped from V and 4 bases from J, the junction kept 11 bases outside the gene matches. The germline gives CDR1 MNHEY, CDR2 SVGAGI.

The chain carries TRBV5-6 and TRBJ2-3; possible D gene TRBD2, 6 bases. V shed 1 base and J shed 1 base, with 7 bases lying between them. Germline CDR1 and CDR2: SGHDT and YYEEEE. The CDR3 is made up of 14 amino acids. The CDR3 sequence is CASSLSGRTDTQYF. CDR3 in DNA: TGTGCCAGCAGCTTGAGCGGGCGCACAGATACGCAGTATTTT.

The chain combines TRBV18 with TRBJ1-4, with a weak D call TRBD1 (6 bases). This CDR3 is built from 19 residues. Germline CDR1 is KGHSH and CDR2 is LQKENI. V lost 3 bases to trimming and J lost 1 base, with 21 bases between them. The CDR3 spells CASSPWGRGAMGTNEKLFF. In DNA, the CDR3 is TGTGCCAGCTCACCCTGGGGCAGGGGAGCCATGGGAACTAATGAAAAACTGTTTTTT.

This clone was observed a handful of times. This rearrangement joins TRBV19 to TRBJ2-2; tentative D call: TRBD1 (6 bases). Germline V gene data show CDR1 as LNHDA and CDR2 as SQIVND (reference sequence). CDR3 length equals 16 residues. The germline V and J ends were trimmed by 3 bases and 4 bases, with 15 bases remaining between them. The DNA of the CDR3 is TGTGCCAGTAGTATTGTGAAAGGGGGTGGCACCGGGGAGCTGTTTTTT. Translated, it gives CASSIVKGGGTGELFF.

The rearrangement links TRBV19 to TRBJ1-5; D uncertain. Germline-derived CDR1 and CDR2 are LNHDA and SQIVND (reference sequence). The CDR3 is made up of 15 amino acids. V was pared by 1 base and J by 3 bases, with 10 bases between. CDR3 DNA: TGTGCCAGTAGTATAGGTGGGCAGGTCAATCAGCCCCAGCATTTT. This translates into CASSIGGQVNQPQHF.

The chain is built from TRBV7-2 and TRBJ2-5, with D possibly matching TRBD1 (5 bases). Germline V gene sequence: CDR1 SGHTA, CDR2 FQGNSA. V shed 1 base and J shed 0 bases, with 9 bases lying between them. This CDR3 spans 15 amino acids. CDR3 amino acids: CASSLDRLNQETQYF. As DNA, the CDR3 is TGTGCCAGCAGCTTAGACAGGCTAAACCAAGAGACCCAGTACTTC.

The V call is TRBV4-1, the J call TRBJ2-7; 10 positions agree with TRBD2. The junction had 9 bases not matched to a gene; V was cut back by 1 base and J by 3 bases. This CDR3 comprises 17 residues. The V gene's germline CDR1 is MGHRA and CDR2 YSYEKL. CDR3 coding DNA: TGCGCCAGCAGCCAAGCCCCCGCTAGCGGGGGAATCTACGAGCAGTACTTC. This sequence encodes CASSQAPASGGIYEQYF.